This is a list of T cell receptor beta chains from one sample in a study of CD8+ T cells in alopecia areata. The assay was immunoSEQ multiplex PCR, and TCRdb's table has in-frame clones only and misses some. The table has about 170,000 clones, less than 75% seen once. Sample: CD8+ T cells sorted from blood, taken at week 0. Source of these receptors: a human donor with alopecia areata. CDR3s include the opening cysteine and the closing phenylalanine or tryptophan. A D gene is named only where the DNA matches it firmly. Some rows mark clone size as missing; the rest say once, few, many or name a class of expanded clone.

D	size	V	J	CDR3	DNA
TRBD1	few	TRBV6-1	TRBJ2-5	CASSGASPGGRKTQYF	TGTGCCAGCAGTGGCGCCTCTCCAGGGGGAAGGAAGACCCAGTACTTC
-	once	TRBV4-1	TRBJ2-1	CASSQKRARPFNEQFF	TGCGCCAGCAGCCAAAAGCGGGCCCGTCCATTCAATGAGCAGTTCTTC
TRBD1	-	TRBV15	TRBJ1-5	CATSRDRGLREEPQHF	TGTGCCACCAGCAGAGACAGGGGGCTAAGGGAGGAGCCCCAGCATTTT
-	-	TRBV13	TRBJ1-4	CASSMGGLWANEKLFF	TGTGCCAGCAGTATGGGGGGGCTATGGGCTAATGAAAAACTGTTTTTT
-	-	TRBV10-2	TRBJ2-7	CASSDGTSYEQYF	TGCGCCAGCAGTGATGGCACCTCCTACGAGCAGTACTTC
TRBD1	-	TRBV19	TRBJ2-2	CASSPGSTGSGELFF	TGTGCCAGTAGTCCCGGCTCGACAGGGTCCGGGGAGCTGTTTTTT
TRBD2	-	TRBV6-1	TRBJ2-1	CATSGGTGFF	TGTGCTACCTCGGGGGGGACCGGGTTCTTC
TRBD1	-	TRBV30	TRBJ2-5	CAWSIEQGFRETQYF	TGTGCCTGGAGTATTGAACAGGGGTTTAGGGAGACCCAGTACTTC
TRBD1	-	TRBV30	TRBJ1-2	CAWSGQGDYGYTF	TGTGCCTGGAGTGGACAGGGGGATTATGGCTACACCTTC
TRBD1	-	TRBV4-2	TRBJ1-1	CASSLGQGLTEAFF	TGTGCCAGCAGCCTCGGACAGGGGCTCACTGAAGCTTTCTTT
-	once	TRBV4-2	TRBJ1-5	CASSQGGGLSPASNQPQHF	TGTGCCAGCAGCCAAGGGGGGGGCCTATCACCGGCTAGCAATCAGCCCCAGCATTTT
-	-	TRBV29-1	TRBJ1-2	CSVFGGSHLYGYTF	TGCAGCGTTTTTGGGGGGTCCCACCTCTATGGCTACACCTTC
TRBD1	-	TRBV7-9	TRBJ2-1	CASSLSGGVGNEQFF	TGTGCCAGCAGCTTATCAGGGGGAGTGGGAAATGAGCAGTTCTTC
-	-	TRBV7-6	TRBJ1-1	CASSLAPGQSTEAFF	TGTGCCAGCAGCTTAGCCCCAGGGCAGAGCACTGAAGCTTTCTTT
-	-	TRBV27	TRBJ1-2	CASSPWAAPNYGYTF	TGTGCCAGCAGTCCGTGGGCAGCCCCTAACTATGGCTACACCTTC
TRBD2	-	TRBV7-6	TRBJ2-5	CASSYSGTSGQETQYF	TGTGCCAGCAGCTACAGCGGGACTAGCGGTCAAGAGACCCAGTACTTC
-	-	TRBV29-1	TRBJ2-1	CSVGGERGYNEQFF	TGCAGCGTTGGGGGTGAGAGGGGGTACAATGAGCAGTTCTTC
TRBD1	-	TRBV5-6	TRBJ2-2	CASSPGQGGTGELFF	TGTGCCAGCAGCCCGGGACAGGGAGGGACCGGGGAGCTGTTTTTT
-	few	TRBV6-5	TRBJ2-6	CATGQPISGANVLTF	TGTGCCACCGGACAGCCCATCTCTGGGGCCAACGTCCTGACTTTC
-	once	TRBV6-5	TRBJ2-2	CASSTGSTGELFF	TGTGCCAGCAGTACAGGGTCCACCGGGGAGCTGTTTTTT
-	-	TRBV15	TRBJ2-5	CATSRTRGSRETQYF	TGTGCCACCAGCAGAACCCGGGGCTCCCGGGAGACCCAGTACTTC
-	-	TRBV5-1	TRBJ2-3	CASTPNPGTDTQYF	TGCGCCAGCACCCCGAACCCCGGCACAGATACGCAGTATTTT
-	-	TRBV9	TRBJ1-4	CASSGSGATGEKLFF	TGTGCCAGCAGCGGGAGTGGGGCGACGGGTGAAAAACTGTTTTTT
-	few	TRBV23-1	TRBJ2-4	CASSQYRVAKNIQYF	TGCGCCAGCAGTCAATACAGAGTAGCCAAAAACATTCAGTACTTC
TRBD2	few	TRBV2	TRBJ2-1	CASGRAYNEQFF	TGTGCCAGCGGGAGGGCCTACAATGAGCAGTTCTTC
-	-	TRBV4-1	TRBJ2-3	CASSQERTLAGTDTQYF	TGCGCCAGCAGCCAAGAAAGAACACTAGCTGGGACAGATACGCAGTATTTT
-	-	TRBV27	TRBJ2-4	CASSPRPQTIQYF	TGTGCCAGCAGCCCGAGACCCCAAACCATTCAGTACTTC
-	-	TRBV10-1	TRBJ2-3	CASSLRSTDTQYF	TGCGCCAGCAGCCTAAGAAGCACAGATACGCAGTATTTT
TRBD1	-	TRBV29-1	TRBJ1-1	CSVPGQGNTEAFF	TGCAGCGTTCCGGGACAGGGGAACACTGAAGCTTTCTTT
-	few	TRBV4-1	TRBJ2-7	CASSQEWASYEQYF	TGCGCCAGCAGCCAAGAGTGGGCTTCCTACGAGCAGTACTTC
TRBD1	-	TRBV5-1	TRBJ1-1	CASSSRQGANTEAFF	TGCGCCAGCAGCTCAAGACAGGGTGCCAACACTGAAGCTTTCTTT
TRBD1	-	TRBV30	TRBJ1-1	CAWMPQGIEAFF	TGTGCCTGGATGCCACAGGGGATTGAAGCTTTCTTT
-	few	TRBV30	TRBJ2-7	CAWSRGLEQYF	TGTGCCTGGAGTCGGGGATTGGAGCAGTACTTC
-	-	TRBV27	TRBJ2-1	CASSLQSYNEQFF	TGTGCCAGCAGTCTTCAGTCCTACAATGAGCAGTTCTTC
-	-	TRBV29-1	TRBJ2-1	CSAESGDSYNEQFF	TGCAGCGCCGAATCGGGGGATTCCTACAATGAGCAGTTCTTC
-	-	TRBV7-9	TRBJ2-3	CASSFRRSRDSNGDTQYF	TGTGCCAGCAGCTTCAGAAGATCGCGGGACAGTAATGGAGATACGCAGTATTTT
-	-	TRBV7-9	TRBJ1-2	CASSPPDLARYTF	TGTGCCAGCAGCCCCCCAGATTTGGCGCGCTACACCTTC
-	few	TRBV29-1	TRBJ2-2	CSVLGTATGELFF	TGCAGCGTTCTAGGAACAGCCACCGGGGAGCTGTTTTTT
-	-	TRBV6-5	TRBJ2-7	CASSLTTPRGYEQYF	TGTGCCAGCAGTCTAACAACCCCCCGGGGCTACGAGCAGTACTTC
TRBD2	-	TRBV2	TRBJ2-7	CASMGRGREVYEQYF	TGTGCCAGCATGGGGAGGGGTCGGGAGGTCTACGAGCAGTACTTC